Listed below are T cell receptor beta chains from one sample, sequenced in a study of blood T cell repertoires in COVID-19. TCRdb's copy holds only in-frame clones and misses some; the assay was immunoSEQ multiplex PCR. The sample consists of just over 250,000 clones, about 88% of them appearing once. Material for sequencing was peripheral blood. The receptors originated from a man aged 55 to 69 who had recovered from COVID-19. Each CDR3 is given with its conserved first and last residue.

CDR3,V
CASSPLAEQETQYF,TRBV13
CASSEGTGGRETQYF,TRBV6-1
CASTPGDRLYGYTF,TRBV5-5
CSAQVVNTEAFF,TRBV29-1
CASSPGQGYGYTF,TRBV4-2
CASSQSSYLRAQVKVRQFF,TRBV23-1
CATSTSMIDTQYF,TRBV24-1
CSAGTGSSYEQYF,TRBV29-1
CASSIGGGTSYEQYF,TRBV19
CASSEAQHYGYTF,TRBV10-1
CASSPLDRAMNTEAFF,TRBV18
CASSTGLAGGQADTQYF,TRBV5-1
CASSVEGVSNQPQHF,TRBV9
CASSQRLAGGPTDTQYF,TRBV27
CASSFLSNQPQHF,TRBV12-3/TRBV12-4
CASSRGPIYEQYF,TRBV11-3
CASSRGGFSPLHF,TRBV9
CAWSAGDRGTYEQYF,TRBV30
CASRLDSTGGTGELFF,TRBV12-2
CASSEQENTEAFF,TRBV18
CASSLTTGNLYNEQFF,TRBV5-1
CASSTRQGASSGANVLTF,TRBV5-4
CASSYSTQDIYF,TRBV6-6
CASSHAGQTYGYTF,TRBV4-1
CATTRSNTGELFF,TRBV2
CASSQTLAGGPLDEQFF,TRBV4-2
CASSKTGTGNSPLHF,TRBV7-3
CASSQVLIDTDYEQYF,TRBV4-1
CASSQTPTGNTEAFF,TRBV4-2
CASSEVLTGYGYTF,TRBV6-1